Presented here are 10 T cell receptor beta chains from one specimen sequenced in a study of blood T cells in healthy people across ages. The authors ran a second PCR of roughly 6 to 12 cycles using a sample-barcoded 5' primer and a J-beta primer mix. TCRdb passed the 5' RACE reads through MiXCR, listing each CDR3 protein once. The data show 700,000 or so distinct CDR3 sequences, 22% seen once. The material sequenced was blood. The receptors shown here come from a man between 65 and 79 years old in good health.

This chain links TRBV6-5 with TRBJ1-1; 7 bases map to TRBD1. Per germline, CDR1 MNHEY and CDR2 SVGAGI. J gave up 4 bases and V 5 bases, and 4 bases lay outside the gene matches. This CDR3 comprises 13 residues. This CDR3 is CASSLRTGTEAFF. For the CDR3, the DNA is TGTGCCAGCAGTCTCCGGACAGGCACTGAAGCTTTCTTT.

This clonotype was counted a few times. V gene TRBV14 combines with J gene TRBJ1-4; TRBD1 is a possible D gene (6 bases). This CDR3 has 18 amino acids. V shed 4 bases and J shed 7 bases, with 25 bases lying between them. CDR1 and CDR2 (germline): SGHDN, FVKESK. The CDR3 protein is CASSLSRSSGALGEKLFF. As DNA, the CDR3 is TGTGCCAGCAGCCTAAGCCGGTCCTCGGGGGCATTAGGTGAAAAACTGTTTTTT.

This clonotype was found a few times. The rearrangement uses TRBV5-1 and TRBJ2-3; no clear D gene. The germline CDR1 and CDR2 sequences are SGHRS and YFSETQ. The ends were cut back, 0 bases at V and 2 bases at J, with 7 bases in the middle. The CDR3 has 14 amino acids. The CDR3 sequence: CASSLEVITDTQYF. The CDR3 nucleotides read TGCGCCAGCAGCTTGGAGGTGATCACAGATACGCAGTATTTT.

The chain carries TRBV6-1 and TRBJ1-1; 9 bases line up with TRBD1. The CDR3 sequence is 16 residues long. The V gene's germline CDR1 is MNHNS and CDR2 SASEGT. V lost 3 bases to trimming and J lost 1 base; unmatched junction nucleotides: 6. CDR3 bases: TGTGCCAGCAGTGACTGGACAGGGGCCGGGAACACTGAAGCTTTCTTT. It encodes CASSDWTGAGNTEAFF.

This clonotype was counted ten times or more. The rearrangement links TRBV20-1 to TRBJ1-4; 7 nucleotides align to TRBD1. The germline V gene encodes CDR1 DFQATT and CDR2 SNEGSKA (reference sequence). J lost 8 bases, V lost 4 bases, and 4 bases had no gene match. There are 12 residues in the CDR3. The CDR3: CSATGGEEKLFF. CDR3 sequence (DNA): TGCAGTGCTACAGGGGGAGAGGAAAAACTGTTTTTT.

This clonotype was observed many times. V gene TRBV29-1 combines with J gene TRBJ2-1; a possible D gene is TRBD2 (5 bases). Germline V lookup: CDR1 SQVTM, CDR2 ANQGSEA. With 5 bases removed from V and 0 bases from J, the gap between germline ends came to 14 bases. This CDR3 region has 15 residues. CDR3 sequence: CSVNLAPSSYNEQFF. CDR3 DNA: TGCAGCGTTAACCTAGCTCCGAGCTCCTACAATGAGCAGTTCTTC.

This clonotype was detected a few times. The chain carries TRBV28 and TRBJ2-5; no firm D call. The CDR3 totals 13 residues. With 2 bases removed from V and 5 bases from J, the gap between germline ends came to 9 bases. CDR1 is MDHEN, CDR2 SYDVKM, per germline. The CDR3 protein is CASSLTESETQYF. The CDR3 bases are TGTGCCAGCAGTTTAACGGAGTCGGAGACCCAGTACTTC.

The chain is built from TRBV7-2 and TRBJ2-1; D not resolved. The germline V and J ends were trimmed by 2 bases and 4 bases, with 9 bases remaining between them. The CDR3 has 14 amino acids. CDR1 and CDR2 from the germline V gene are SGHTA and FQGNSA. The CDR3 protein is CASSLRASYNEQFF. Written as DNA, the CDR3 is TGTGCCAGCAGCTTACGGGCTAGTTACAATGAGCAGTTCTTC.

This clonotype was found a few times. The conserved phenylalanine or tryptophan is not found at the CDR3 terminus, so this likely reflects a read error. This chain joins TRBV5-1 and TRBJ2-1, with TRBD2 matching 8 bases. Germline V CDR1 and CDR2: SGHRS, YFSETQ. The CDR3 runs 15 residues. Germline trimming cut 2 bases from V and 5 bases from J; bases unmatched to any gene: 6. CDR3 in amino acids: CASSFRLASNNEQFL. The DNA for the CDR3 is TGCGCCAGCAGCTTCAGACTAGCGAGTAACAATGAGCAGTTCTTA.

The table lists this clonotype with a count of one. The V gene is TRBV15, the J gene TRBJ2-3; no firm D call. The CDR3 contains 13 residues. Per the germline V gene, CDR1 is LNHNV and CDR2 is YYDKDF (reference sequence). V lost 1 base and J lost 2, with 4 bases in between. In DNA, the CDR3 is TGTGCCACCAGCAGAGCCTTCACAGATACGCAGTATTTT. As protein: CATSRAFTDTQYF. Drawing the rest from reference TRBV15 and TRBJ2-3, the complete variable domain is DAMVIQNPRYQVTQFGKPVTLSCSQTLNHNVMYWYQQKSSQAPKLLFHYYDKDFNNEADTPDNFQSRRPNTSFCFLDIRSPGLGDTAMYLCATSRAFTDTQYFGPGTRLTVL.